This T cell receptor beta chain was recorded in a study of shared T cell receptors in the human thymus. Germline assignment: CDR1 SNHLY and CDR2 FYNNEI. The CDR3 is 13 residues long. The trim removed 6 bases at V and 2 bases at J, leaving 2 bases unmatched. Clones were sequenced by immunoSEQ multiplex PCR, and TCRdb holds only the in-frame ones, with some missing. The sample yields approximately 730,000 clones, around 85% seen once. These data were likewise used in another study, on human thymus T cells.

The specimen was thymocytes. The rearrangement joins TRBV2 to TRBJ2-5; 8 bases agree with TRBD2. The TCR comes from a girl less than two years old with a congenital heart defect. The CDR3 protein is CASSTSGQETQYF. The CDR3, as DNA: TGTGCCAGCAGCACTAGCGGACAAGAGACCCAGTACTTC.